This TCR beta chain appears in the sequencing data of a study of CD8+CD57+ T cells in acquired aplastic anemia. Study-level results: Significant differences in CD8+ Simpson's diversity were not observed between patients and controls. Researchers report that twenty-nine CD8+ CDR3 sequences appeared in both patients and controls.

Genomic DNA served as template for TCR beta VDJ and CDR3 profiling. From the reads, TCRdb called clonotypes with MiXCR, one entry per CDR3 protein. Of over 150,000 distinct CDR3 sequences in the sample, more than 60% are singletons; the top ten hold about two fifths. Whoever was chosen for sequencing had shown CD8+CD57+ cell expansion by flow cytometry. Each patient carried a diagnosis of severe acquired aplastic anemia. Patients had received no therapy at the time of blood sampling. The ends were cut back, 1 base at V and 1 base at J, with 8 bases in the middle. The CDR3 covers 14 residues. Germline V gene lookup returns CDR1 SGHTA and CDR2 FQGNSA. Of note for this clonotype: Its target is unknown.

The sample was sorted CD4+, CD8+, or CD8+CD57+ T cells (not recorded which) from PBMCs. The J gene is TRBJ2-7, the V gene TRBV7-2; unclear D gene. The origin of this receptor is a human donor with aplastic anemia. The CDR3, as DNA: TGTGCCAGCAGCTTAGGGGCAGCTTCCTACGAGCAGTACTTC. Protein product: CASSLGAASYEQYF. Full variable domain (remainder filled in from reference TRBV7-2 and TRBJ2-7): GAGVSQSPSNKVTEKGKDVELRCDPISGHTALYWYRQSLGQGLEFLIYFQGNSAPDKSGLPSDRFSAERTGGSVSTLTIQRTQQEDSAVYLCASSLGAASYEQYFGPGTRLTVT.